This TCR beta chain was recovered during a study of naive and memory T cell subsets. The study, taken as a whole, reports: Findings for naive and memory subsets could not be checked against ground truth. In naive cells, over 95% of TCR sequences were seen only once. Possibly reflecting memory cells re-expressing CD45RA, a few larger clonotypes occurred in naive repertoires, especially CD8. RNA-based TCR counts may shift with T cell activation and differentiation.

CDR1 and CDR2 from the germline V gene are SGHTA and FQGNSA. The CDR3 is 15 residues long. With 5 bases removed from V and 3 bases from J, the gap between germline ends came to 14 bases. Two oligonucleotides, mixed equimolar, formed the beta constant-region primer covering TRBC1 and TRBC2. The ligated cDNA underwent four PCR rounds using SP2 and nested alpha and beta constant-region primers. An oligonucleotide with the SP2 primer and a 12-nucleotide UMI was ligated to the cDNA 3' end. Each CDR3 protein gets one entry after TCRdb re-called the UMI-ligation and nested PCR reads with MiXCR. The table lists 120,000 to 150,000 distinct CDR3 sequences, 20% to 25% of them singletons. Concerning this clonotype itself: What it binds is unknown.

The chain carries TRBV7-2 and TRBJ1-3; D unclear. Sequenced material: naive CD4+ T cells from blood. This clonotype was sampled from a human donor in good health. In DNA, the CDR3 is TGTGCCAGCAGCCCCCGGGTTGGTAGTGGAAACACCATATATTTT. This gives the protein CASSPRVGSGNTIYF.